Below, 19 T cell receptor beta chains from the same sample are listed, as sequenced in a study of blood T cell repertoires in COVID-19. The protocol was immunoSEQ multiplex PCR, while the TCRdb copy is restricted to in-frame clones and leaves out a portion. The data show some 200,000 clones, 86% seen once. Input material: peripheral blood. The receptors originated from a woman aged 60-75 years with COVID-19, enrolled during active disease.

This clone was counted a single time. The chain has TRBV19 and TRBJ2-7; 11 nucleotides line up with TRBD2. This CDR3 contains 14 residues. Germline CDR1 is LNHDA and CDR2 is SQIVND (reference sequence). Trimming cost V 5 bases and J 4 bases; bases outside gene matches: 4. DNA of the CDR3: TGTGCCAGTAGTCTAGCGGGAGGCGTATACGAGCAGTACTTC. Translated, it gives CASSLAGGVYEQYF.

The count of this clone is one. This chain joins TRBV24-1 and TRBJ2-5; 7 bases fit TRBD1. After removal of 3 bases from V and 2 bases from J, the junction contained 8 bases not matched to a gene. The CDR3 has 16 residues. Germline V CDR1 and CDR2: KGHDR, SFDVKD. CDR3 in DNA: TGTGCCACCAGTGATCTTAGACAGGGTAGGCAAGAGACCCAGTACTTC. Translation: CATSDLRQGRQETQYF.

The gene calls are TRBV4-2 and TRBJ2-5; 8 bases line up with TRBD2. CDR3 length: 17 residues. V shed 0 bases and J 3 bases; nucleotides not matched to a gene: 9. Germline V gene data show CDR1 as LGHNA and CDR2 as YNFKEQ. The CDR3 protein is CASSQDGSGKAEETQYF. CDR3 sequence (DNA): TGTGCCAGCAGCCAAGATGGTAGCGGGAAAGCAGAAGAGACCCAGTACTTC.

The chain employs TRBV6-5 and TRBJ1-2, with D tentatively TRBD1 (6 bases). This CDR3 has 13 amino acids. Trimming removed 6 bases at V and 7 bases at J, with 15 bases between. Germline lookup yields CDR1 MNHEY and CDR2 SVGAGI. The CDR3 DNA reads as TGTGCCAGCAGACGAACACAGGGATCTGGCTACACCTTC. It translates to CASRRTQGSGYTF.

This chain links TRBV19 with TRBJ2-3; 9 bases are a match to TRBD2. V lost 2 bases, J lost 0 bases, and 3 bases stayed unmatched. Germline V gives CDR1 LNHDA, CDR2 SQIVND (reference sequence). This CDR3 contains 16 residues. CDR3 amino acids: CASSIRLADSTDTQYF. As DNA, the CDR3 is TGTGCCAGTAGTATAAGACTAGCGGACAGCACAGATACGCAGTATTTT.

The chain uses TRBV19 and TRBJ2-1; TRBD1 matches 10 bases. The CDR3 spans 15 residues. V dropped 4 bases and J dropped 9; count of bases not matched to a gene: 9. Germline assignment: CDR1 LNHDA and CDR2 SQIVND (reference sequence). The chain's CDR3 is CASSRAGTGEGEQFF. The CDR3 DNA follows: TGTGCCAGTAGTAGAGCCGGGACAGGGGAGGGTGAGCAGTTCTTC.

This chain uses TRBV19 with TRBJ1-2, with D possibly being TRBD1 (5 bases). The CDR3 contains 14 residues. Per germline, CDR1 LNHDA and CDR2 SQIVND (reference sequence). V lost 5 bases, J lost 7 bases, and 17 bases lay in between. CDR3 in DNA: TGTGCCAGTAGTGTCCAGAAGACAGTCGGTGGCTACACCTTC. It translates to CASSVQKTVGGYTF. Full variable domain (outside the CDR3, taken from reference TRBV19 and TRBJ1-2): DGGITQSPKYLFRKEGQNVTLSCEQNLNHDAMYWYRQDPGQGLRLIYYSQIVNDFQKGDIAEGYSVSREKKESFPLTVTSAQKNPTAFYLCASSVQKTVGGYTFGSGTRLTVV.

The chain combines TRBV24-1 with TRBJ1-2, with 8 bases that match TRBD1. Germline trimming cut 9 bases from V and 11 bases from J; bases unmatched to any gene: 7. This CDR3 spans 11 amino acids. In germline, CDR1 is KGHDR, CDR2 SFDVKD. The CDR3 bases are TGTGCCACCTCCTCCAGGGGGCGATACACCTTC. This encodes CATSSRGRYTF.

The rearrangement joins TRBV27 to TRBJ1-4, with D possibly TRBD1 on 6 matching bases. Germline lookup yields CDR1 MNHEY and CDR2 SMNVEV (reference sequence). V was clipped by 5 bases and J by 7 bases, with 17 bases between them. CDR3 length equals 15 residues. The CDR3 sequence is CASSARGAGVEKLFF. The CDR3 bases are TGTGCCAGCAGTGCGCGGGGGGCAGGGGTTGAAAAACTGTTTTTT.

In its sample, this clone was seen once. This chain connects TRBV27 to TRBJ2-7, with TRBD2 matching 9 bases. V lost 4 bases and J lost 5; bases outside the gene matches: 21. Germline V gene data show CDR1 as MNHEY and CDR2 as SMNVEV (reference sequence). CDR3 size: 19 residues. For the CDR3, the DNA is TGTGCCAGCAGTTCATCCGGTTTGAGGCGGGAGGGCCTGGCCCACGAGCAGTACTTC. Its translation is CASSSSGLRREGLAHEQYF.

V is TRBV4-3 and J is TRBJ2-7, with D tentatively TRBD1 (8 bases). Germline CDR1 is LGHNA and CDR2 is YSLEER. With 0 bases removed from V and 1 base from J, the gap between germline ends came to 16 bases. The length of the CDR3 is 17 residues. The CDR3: CASSQEQGGGASYEQYF. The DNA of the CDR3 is TGCGCCAGCAGCCAAGAACAGGGGGGGGGTGCTTCCTACGAGCAGTACTTC.

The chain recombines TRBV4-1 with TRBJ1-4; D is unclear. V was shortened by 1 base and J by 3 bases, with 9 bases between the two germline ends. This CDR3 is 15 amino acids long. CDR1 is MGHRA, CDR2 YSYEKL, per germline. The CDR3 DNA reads TGCGCCAGCAGCCAAGGGACTTTATCTAATGAAAAACTGTTTTTT. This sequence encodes CASSQGTLSNEKLFF.

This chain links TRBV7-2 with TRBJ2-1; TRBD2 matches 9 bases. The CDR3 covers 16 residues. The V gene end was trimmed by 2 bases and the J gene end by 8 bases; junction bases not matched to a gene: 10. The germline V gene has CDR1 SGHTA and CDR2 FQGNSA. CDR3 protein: CASSLRLAGHRDEQFF. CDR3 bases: TGTGCCAGCAGCTTACGGCTAGCGGGGCATAGGGATGAGCAGTTCTTC.

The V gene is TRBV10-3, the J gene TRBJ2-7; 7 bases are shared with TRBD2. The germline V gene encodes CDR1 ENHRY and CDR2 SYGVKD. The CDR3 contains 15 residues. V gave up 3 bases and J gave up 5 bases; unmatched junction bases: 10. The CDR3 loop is CAISDWAGAQNEQYF. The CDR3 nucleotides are TGTGCCATCAGTGACTGGGCGGGAGCGCAAAACGAGCAGTACTTC.

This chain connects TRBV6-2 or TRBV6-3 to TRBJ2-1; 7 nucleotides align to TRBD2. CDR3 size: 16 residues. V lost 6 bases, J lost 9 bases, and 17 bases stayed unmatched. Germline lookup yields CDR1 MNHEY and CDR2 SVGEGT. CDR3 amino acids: CASSYPGTILTLEQFF. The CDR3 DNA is TGTGCCAGCAGCTATCCCGGGACTATTCTTACCCTTGAGCAGTTCTTC.

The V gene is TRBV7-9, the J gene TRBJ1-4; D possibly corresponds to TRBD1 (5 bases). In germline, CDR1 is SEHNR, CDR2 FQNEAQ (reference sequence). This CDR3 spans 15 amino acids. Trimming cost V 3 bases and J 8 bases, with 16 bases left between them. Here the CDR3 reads CASSFGGGAFEKLFF. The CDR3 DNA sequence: TGTGCCAGCAGCTTTGGGGGAGGGGCCTTCGAAAAACTGTTTTTT.

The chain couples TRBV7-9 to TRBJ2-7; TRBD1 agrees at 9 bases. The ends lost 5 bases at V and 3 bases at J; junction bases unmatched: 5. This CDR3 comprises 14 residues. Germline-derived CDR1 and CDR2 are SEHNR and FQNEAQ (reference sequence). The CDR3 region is CASSRDRANYEQYF. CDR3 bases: TGTGCCAGCAGCCGGGACAGGGCGAACTACGAGCAGTACTTC.

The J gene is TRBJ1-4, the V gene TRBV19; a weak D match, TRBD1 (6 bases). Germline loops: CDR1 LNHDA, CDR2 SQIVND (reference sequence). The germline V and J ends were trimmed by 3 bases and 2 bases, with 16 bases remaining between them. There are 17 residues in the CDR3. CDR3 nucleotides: TGTGCCAGTAGTATCACGGGGGGCCTAGGCACTAATGAAAAACTGTTTTTT. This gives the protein CASSITGGLGTNEKLFF.

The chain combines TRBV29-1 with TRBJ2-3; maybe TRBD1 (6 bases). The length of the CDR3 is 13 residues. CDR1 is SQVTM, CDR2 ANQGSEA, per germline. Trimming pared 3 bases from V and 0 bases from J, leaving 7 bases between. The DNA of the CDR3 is TGCAGCGTTGAGGGGGCTAGCACAGATACGCAGTATTTT. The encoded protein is CSVEGASTDTQYF.